The 16 T cell receptor beta chains below come from one sample, sequenced in a study of T cell responses to AZD1222 COVID-19 vaccine. The method was immunoSEQ multiplex PCR; TCRdb's version includes in-frame clones alone and lacks a portion of them. The table lists tens of thousands of clones, around 84% of them singletons, with over 20% in the top ten. The source material was peripheral blood, sampled on day 0 of AZD1222 vaccination. The source is an adult in good health.

The chain employs TRBV7-6 and TRBJ2-2; D gene ambiguous. The CDR3 contains 14 residues. The germline V gene encodes CDR1 SGHVS and CDR2 FNYEAQ. V was shortened by 2 bases and J by 7 bases, with 11 bases between the two germline ends. The CDR3 spells CASSLNSGIGELFF. The CDR3 DNA is TGTGCCAGCAGCTTAAATAGTGGGATCGGGGAGCTGTTTTTT.

The rearrangement uses TRBV7-8 and TRBJ2-7; D possibly corresponds to TRBD1 (5 bases). The V gene's germline CDR1 is SGHVS and CDR2 FQNEAQ. Trimming pared 5 bases from V and 0 bases from J, leaving 11 bases between. The CDR3 runs to 14 residues. CDR3 in amino acids: CASSKSTASYEQYF. CDR3 nucleotides: TGTGCCAGCAGCAAATCGACAGCCTCCTACGAGCAGTACTTC.

This rearrangement joins TRBV4-1 to TRBJ2-3, with TRBD1 matching 8 bases. Germline V lookup: CDR1 MGHRA, CDR2 YSYEKL. J was trimmed by 1 base and V by 0 bases; bases with no gene match: 6. CDR3 length equals 17 residues. The CDR3 here is CASSQDHRGFGTDTQYF. CDR3 coding DNA: TGCGCCAGCAGCCAAGACCACAGGGGGTTCGGCACAGATACGCAGTATTTT.

The chain combines TRBV2 with TRBJ2-3, with D unclear. V shed 1 base and J shed 3 bases, with 2 bases lying between them. The germline V gene encodes CDR1 SNHLY and CDR2 FYNNEI. This CDR3 has 12 amino acids. As DNA, the CDR3 is TGTGCCAGCAGTGAAGGGACAGATACGCAGTATTTT. This sequence encodes CASSEGTDTQYF.

About this clone itself: Other DNA sequences in the sample encode the same CDR3. The rearrangement uses TRBV24-1 and TRBJ2-5; D unresolved. CDR3 size: 12 residues. The V end lost 1 base, the J end lost 5 bases, and 4 bases lay between the germline ends. Germline loops: CDR1 KGHDR, CDR2 SFDVKD. Here the CDR3 DNA reads TGTGCCACCAGTGATTTTGGGGAGACCCAGTACTTC. Its translation is CATSDFGETQYF.

The rearrangement joins TRBV4-1 to TRBJ2-5; 13 nucleotides match TRBD2. The CDR3 extends over 16 amino acids. CDR1 and CDR2 (germline): MGHRA, YSYEKL. V shed 2 bases, J shed 2 bases, and the junction held 2 bases outside the gene matches. This CDR3 is CASSQTLAGGQETQYF. The CDR3 nucleotides are TGCGCCAGCAGCCAAACACTAGCGGGGGGGCAAGAGACCCAGTACTTC.

This chain joins TRBV2 and TRBJ1-1, with D perhaps TRBD1 (5 bases). The V end was cut by 6 bases, the J end by 0 bases, with 14 bases between. Germline-derived CDR1 and CDR2 are SNHLY and FYNNEI. The CDR3 covers 15 residues. DNA of the CDR3: TGTGCCAGCAGGCAGGGCAGCTTTTTGAACACTGAAGCTTTCTTT. Amino acids: CASRQGSFLNTEAFF.

The chain carries TRBV9 and TRBJ1-1; D remains ambiguous. The germline V gene encodes CDR1 SGDLS and CDR2 YYNGEE. Trimming pared 2 bases from V and 0 bases from J, leaving 11 bases between. CDR3 length equals 15 residues. This CDR3 is CASSVLSGVNTEAFF. In nucleotides, the CDR3 is TGTGCCAGCAGCGTGTTATCCGGAGTGAACACTGAAGCTTTCTTT.

The chain has TRBV10-3 and TRBJ2-7; D perhaps matches TRBD1 (5 bases). The germline V gene encodes CDR1 ENHRY and CDR2 SYGVKD. Between the trimmed V and J ends, which lost 6 bases and 4 bases, there was a span of 13 bases. CDR3 length: 13 amino acids. The CDR3 DNA reads as TGTGCCATCAGGGACGGAGACAGATACGAGCAGTACTTC. It codes for CAIRDGDRYEQYF.

This chain connects TRBV10-3 to TRBJ1-6; 12 nucleotides agree with TRBD1. The CDR3 is made up of 14 amino acids. CDR1 is ENHRY and CDR2 is SYGVKD in the germline V gene. After removal of 10 bases from V and 7 bases from J, the junction contained 5 bases not matched to a gene. In DNA, the CDR3 is TGTGCCACCGGGGACAGGGGGCCGAATTCACCCCTCCACTTT. Translation gives CATGDRGPNSPLHF.

The chain recombines TRBV19 with TRBJ2-3; TRBD1 matches at 7 bases. The CDR3 is 16 residues long. Germline loops: CDR1 LNHDA, CDR2 SQIVND (reference sequence). J lost 0 bases, V lost 4 bases, and 7 bases had no gene match. DNA of the CDR3: TGTGCCAGTAGTACACGACAGGGCTCTAGCACAGATACGCAGTATTTT. Amino acid sequence: CASSTRQGSSTDTQYF.

The rearrangement links TRBV6-5 to TRBJ1-2, with 8 bases identical to TRBD1. Trimming cost V 7 bases and J 8 bases; bases outside gene matches: 6. Germline values: CDR1 MNHEY, CDR2 SVGAGI. CDR3 length equals 12 residues. The CDR3 DNA reads as TGTGCCAGCAAAACGACAGGGGAAGGCTACACCTTC. It codes for CASKTTGEGYTF.

The chain is built from TRBV27 and TRBJ2-2; 9 nucleotides line up with TRBD1. Germline V gives CDR1 MNHEY, CDR2 SMNVEV (reference sequence). Germline trimming cut 2 bases from V and 4 bases from J; bases unmatched to any gene: 8. The CDR3 consists of 17 residues. DNA for the CDR3: TGTGCCAGCAGTTTACTTCTGACAGGGGGAATCACCGGGGAGCTGTTTTTT. Its protein is CASSLLLTGGITGELFF.

CDR3 coding DNA: TGTGCCAGCAGTGAACCTTCGGGACTAGCGGGACAGGTCAAAGAGACCCAGTACTTC. Translated, it gives CASSEPSGLAGQVKETQYF. The rearrangement uses TRBV2 and TRBJ2-5, with 13 nucleotides matching TRBD2. J was trimmed by 3 bases and V by 2 bases; bases with no gene match: 12. This CDR3 has 19 amino acids. Germline loops: CDR1 SNHLY, CDR2 FYNNEI.

The CDR3: CASSRDREDPGYTF. The CDR3 DNA is TGTGCCAGCAGCCGGGACAGGGAGGATCCTGGCTACACCTTC. The rearrangement joins TRBV6-5 to TRBJ1-2, with 9 bases lining up with TRBD1. The CDR3 runs 14 residues. CDR1 and CDR2 (germline): MNHEY, SVGAGI. V lost 6 bases and J lost 7; bases outside the gene matches: 9.

This clone was seen once. The rearrangement links TRBV5-4 to TRBJ2-7; 7 nucleotides line up with TRBD1. CDR3 length equals 15 residues. Germline V lookup: CDR1 SGHNT, CDR2 YYREEE (reference sequence). After removal of 4 bases from V and 3 bases from J, the junction contained 10 bases not matched to a gene. The CDR3 here is CASSRLGQARYEQYF. The CDR3 DNA reads TGTGCCAGCAGCAGATTAGGACAGGCGCGCTACGAGCAGTACTTC.